Detailed here is one T cell receptor (beta chain). The specificity of this receptor is unknown. No base quality information exists; no much larger clone differs at one position. These data originate in a study of T cells after yellow fever vaccination (dated by TCRdb to between 2018 and 2021). As for the study more broadly: The SMART-Seq v4 Ultra Low Input RNA kit was used to prepare libraries from fractions with low cell numbers. Bulk TCR alpha and beta repertoires were sequenced longitudinally to track T-cell clones before and after primary and booster YFV17D yellow fever vaccination. Blood was drawn at multiple timepoints before and after primary and secondary immunization, with bulk PBMC replicates and cell subsets isolated. The cohort comprised two healthy male donors, one aged 18 to 29 and one aged 30 to 40 years.

The paper as a whole reports these results and caveats: Only two donors were included in the study, so the extent to which the findings can be generalized is limited. Compared with the primary T-cell response, the secondary T-cell response was faster but weaker, reaching its peak on day 5 rather than on day 15. A small share of clonotypes was detected in both CD4 and CD8 compartments, with the overlap likely arising from convergent recombination. Computational filtering was required because FACS-sorted repertoires could contain abundant contaminating clonotypes from the bulk population. After the booster, most of the clones that had expanded following primary vaccination were detected again (approximately 95% of CD4 and around 88% of CD8), which suggests that memory was broadly maintained.

Sequencer: Illumina NovaSeq 6000. Synthesis of TCR cDNA relied on 5'RACE template switching, a step that introduced a universal primer site along with unique molecular identifiers. cDNA synthesis was primed from both the TCR alpha and TCR beta constant segments. Two PCR steps were used to amplify libraries, with sample barcodes and sequencing adapters being added in the second step. Sequencing of libraries was performed on Illumina HiSeq 2500 (2x100 bp) or NovaSeq (2x150 bp). In the original analysis: MIGEC handled demultiplexing of reads and collapsing into UMI consensus sequences, while MiXCR performed V(D)J alignment. Clonotypes responding to the vaccine were identified with edgeR on replicate PBMC samples, with the criteria of FDR below 0.01 and a log2 fold change above 5 up to day 15. CD4 or CD8 identity was assigned to each bulk clonotype according to whether the clonotype was present at higher abundance in the sequenced CD4 repertoire or the sequenced CD8 repertoire. TCRdb's own reprocessing of the public reads used fastp at Q25 and MiXCR and kept productive beta chains. For every CDR3 protein sequence, its rows merge into one entry that carries the most common genes and DNA. TCRdb, not the authors, supplied the V and J calls. The sample yields 95,000 to 150,000 distinct CDR3 sequences; 7.5% to 10% were counted once. The ten largest clones add up to under 40% of the sample.

The treatment or condition tag for this specimen amounts to: live attenuated yellow fever vaccine strain. A standard Ficoll-Paque protocol was used to isolate PBMCs from peripheral blood. CD4 and CD8 T-cell fractions were isolated with Dynabeads CD4 and CD8 positive selection kits. TriZol was used to extract RNA from bulk PBMCs, from CD4 and CD8 fractions, and from dextramer-positive and dextramer-negative fractions. As encoded in the germline V gene (reference sequence), CDR1 is MNHEY while CDR2 is SMNVEV. V drops 0 bases and J drops 7 bases, leaving 3 bases in between. There are 11 amino acids in the CDR3, from cysteine to phenylalanine inclusive. Only the CDR3 region is kept as DNA, spanning 33 bases read in frame from base 1.

This specimen was CD8+ T cells sorted from PBMCs, taken on the day of the yellow fever booster vaccination. This sequence uses TRBV27 and TRBJ2-5; the D gene is not confidently resolved. This receptor was taken from a man younger than 35 who received the YFV17D yellow fever vaccine. DNA sequence: TGTGCCAGCAGTTTATCTGGGACCCAGTACTTC. This sequence encodes CASSLSGTQYF.